The 19 T cell receptor beta chains listed next were all sequenced from one sample in a study of T cells in Graves' hyperthyroidism and ophthalmopathy. The CDR3 regions of TCR beta were amplified from RNA transcripts. HTBI primers were used for first-round RT-PCR of the TCR CDR3. TCRdb redid the calling of the multiplex PCR reads with MiXCR, one entry per CDR3 protein. The sample lists approximately 610,000 distinct CDR3 sequences, about 15% occurring once. Material for sequencing was blood. Receptors were obtained from a middle-aged woman with Graves' ophthalmopathy.

In its sample, this clonotype was seen many times. The chain links TRBV7-8 to TRBJ2-7; D uncertain. The ends were cut back, 7 bases at V and 5 bases at J, with 18 bases in the middle. This CDR3 is built from 14 residues. Looked up from germline, CDR1 is SGHVS and CDR2 is FQNEAQ. CDR3 amino acids: CASTPGPLWDEQYF. As DNA, the CDR3 is TGTGCCAGCACCCCCGGTCCCCTTTGGGACGAGCAGTACTTC.

There are many counts of this clonotype. The gene calls are TRBV12-3 or TRBV12-4 and TRBJ1-2; TRBD1 might be the D (5 bases). Trimming left V 3 bases short and J 7 bases short, with 15 bases between. This CDR3 has 14 residues. CDR3 nucleotides: TGTGCCAGCAGTTTCCCCCGCAGGGTCCGTGGCTACACCTTC. It specifies CASSFPRRVRGYTF.

The chain combines TRBV28 with TRBJ1-1; possible D gene TRBD1, 6 bases. V lost 8 bases, J lost 8 bases, and 12 bases lay in between. This CDR3 spans 11 amino acids. CDR1 is MDHEN and CDR2 is SYDVKM in the germline V gene. The CDR3: CASSNGGEAFF. CDR3 in DNA: TGTGCCAGCTCCAACGGGGGCGAAGCTTTCTTT. Combining the CDR3 with reference TRBV28 and TRBJ1-1 gives the whole variable domain DVKVTQSSRYLVKRTGEKVFLECVQDMDHENMFWYRQDPGLGLRLIYFSYDVKMKEKGDIPEGYSVSREKKERFSLILESASTNQTSMYLCASSNGGEAFFGQGTRLTVV.

The chain recombines TRBV5-1 with TRBJ2-5, with a tentative D call TRBD1 (6 bases). The CDR3 runs 15 residues. The V gene's germline CDR1 is SGHRS and CDR2 YFSETQ. V lost 0 bases to trimming and J lost 5 bases, with 14 bases between them. CDR3 sequence reads: CASSLAGVGVETQYF. The CDR3 region has the DNA TGCGCCAGCAGCTTGGCAGGGGTGGGTGTGGAGACCCAGTACTTC.

This clonotype was recorded a few times. For the CDR3, the DNA is TGTGCCATCAGAGAGGACAGGGAGACCCAGTACTTC. This codes for CAIREDRETQYF. This rearrangement joins TRBV10-3 to TRBJ2-5; 7 bases match TRBD1. Germline lookup yields CDR1 ENHRY and CDR2 SYGVKD. V was pared by 6 bases and J by 5 bases, with 3 bases of the junction left unmatched. The length of the CDR3 is 12 residues.

This clonotype was seen at least ten times. The V and J genes are TRBV6-2 or TRBV6-3 and TRBJ1-5; D gene ambiguous. The CDR3 extends over 17 amino acids. Germline CDR1 is MNHEY and CDR2 is SVGEGT. V lost 8 bases to trimming and J lost 0 bases, with 20 bases between them. CDR3 in DNA: TGTGCCAGCCGCTCAGAGTGGTCGGCCTATAGCAATCAGCCCCAGCATTTT. Translated, it gives CASRSEWSAYSNQPQHF.

At least ten counts were recorded for this clonotype. V is TRBV13 and J is TRBJ2-7; D uncertain. The CDR3 totals 13 residues. From germline, CDR1 is PRHDT and CDR2 FYEKMQ (reference sequence). V was trimmed by 5 bases and J by 5 bases, leaving 13 bases between them. The CDR3 coding sequence is TGTGCCAGCAGCCTCCCCGTCGTCCACGAGCAGTACTTC. Amino acid sequence: CASSLPVVHEQYF. The entire variable domain, with the rest obtained from reference TRBV13 and TRBJ2-7, is as follows: AAGVIQSPRHLIKEKRETATLKCYPIPRHDTVYWYQQGPGQDPQFLISFYEKMQSDKGSIPDRFSAQQFSDYHSELNMSSLELGDSALYFCASSLPVVHEQYFGPGTRLTVT.

This clonotype has a count of ten or more. The V call is TRBV6-5, the J call TRBJ2-2; D call uncertain. The germline gives CDR1 MNHEY, CDR2 SVGAGI. The CDR3 spans 12 residues. Trimming shortened V by 2 bases and J by 9 bases, and 7 bases separated the two germline ends. CDR3 DNA sequence: TGTGCCAGCAGTTACGAGAAAAGGGAGCTGTTTTTT. Its translation is CASSYEKRELFF.

Many counts were recorded for this clonotype. The chain uses TRBV27 and TRBJ1-5; a possible D gene is TRBD1 (6 bases). Trimming took 4 bases from V and 3 from J, leaving 19 bases between them. This CDR3 is built from 17 residues. The germline V gene encodes CDR1 MNHEY and CDR2 SMNVEV (reference sequence). The CDR3 here is CASSYRLMGGSNQPQHF. The CDR3 nucleotides are TGTGCCAGCAGTTACCGGCTCATGGGGGGCTCCAATCAGCCCCAGCATTTT.

This chain links TRBV12-3 or TRBV12-4 with TRBJ1-5; 10 bases are shared with TRBD1. The V gene end was trimmed by 5 bases and the J gene end by 6 bases; junction bases not matched to a gene: 7. The CDR3 sequence is 15 residues long. The CDR3 bases are TGTGCCAGCAGTCCGGGACAGGGGAACGGTCAGCCCCAGCATTTT. This encodes CASSPGQGNGQPQHF.

This clonotype was detected many times. The chain joins TRBV12-3 or TRBV12-4 to TRBJ2-7, with D uncertain. The CDR3 contains 14 residues. V was trimmed by 5 bases and J by 0 bases, leaving 11 bases between them. This CDR3 is CASSKTARSYEQYF. The DNA for the CDR3 is TGTGCCAGCAGTAAGACGGCCCGCTCCTACGAGCAGTACTTC.

This clonotype appeared a few times. The V call is TRBV5-1, the J call TRBJ1-3, with TRBD1 as a possible D gene (5 bases). The germline V gene has CDR1 SGHRS and CDR2 YFSETQ. The CDR3 runs to 16 residues. Between the trimmed V and J ends, which lost 0 bases and 0 bases, there was a span of 10 bases. The CDR3 DNA follows: TGCGCCAGCAGCTTGGGGCAGGACAACTCTGGAAACACCATATATTTT. It yields the protein CASSLGQDNSGNTIYF.

Turning to this clonotype: Germline is not matched at one junction end, which may reflect a read error. The V call is TRBV24-1, the J call TRBJ2-7; the D is unclear. CDR1 and CDR2 (germline): KGHDR, SFDVKD. The CDR3 length is 11 residues. In DNA, the CDR3 is TGTGGCACCGGTGACACCTACGAGCAGTACTTC. Translated, it gives CGTGDTYEQYF.

This clonotype was picked up many times. V usage is TRBV12-3 or TRBV12-4 and J usage is TRBJ1-1; D gene uncertain. V lost 3 bases and J lost 8, with 10 bases in between. This CDR3 comprises 12 residues. The CDR3 spells CASSLNFREAFF. In nucleotides, the CDR3 is TGTGCCAGCAGTTTGAATTTTAGGGAAGCTTTCTTT.

Ten or more counts support this clonotype. The chain joins TRBV7-8 to TRBJ1-5; 7 positions agree with TRBD1. V lost 0 bases, J lost 0 bases, and 5 bases stayed unmatched. This CDR3 comprises 17 residues. Germline V gene data show CDR1 as SGHVS and CDR2 as FQNEAQ. CDR3 bases: TGTGCCAGCAGCTTAGCCGGGGCAGGGGGTAGCAATCAGCCCCAGCATTTT. It is translated as CASSLAGAGGSNQPQHF.

Many counts were recorded for this clonotype. This rearrangement joins TRBV7-6 to TRBJ2-5; 15 bases line up with TRBD2. The V segment lost 5 bases and the J segment 3 bases; nucleotides outside the gene matches: 1. Germline-derived CDR1 and CDR2 are SGHVS and FNYEAQ. The CDR3 length is 15 residues. CDR3 sequence reads: CASSRTSGREETQYF. The CDR3, as DNA: TGTGCCAGCAGCCGGACTAGCGGGAGGGAAGAGACCCAGTACTTC.

The rearrangement joins TRBV24-1 to TRBJ2-5, with 7 bases that match TRBD1. This CDR3 has 16 amino acids. The ends lost 4 bases at V and 5 bases at J; junction bases unmatched: 12. CDR1 is KGHDR and CDR2 is SFDVKD in the germline V gene. CDR3 nucleotides: TGTGCCACCAGTGAATACCGACAGGGAATCCAGGAGACCCAGTACTTC. Its protein is CATSEYRQGIQETQYF.

This clonotype was counted many times. J is TRBJ2-2 and V is TRBV10-3; D is ambiguous. Trimming stripped 6 bases from V and 3 bases from J, with 2 bases between. The CDR3 consists of 11 residues. From germline, CDR1 is ENHRY and CDR2 SYGVKD. This CDR3 reads CAIRDTGELFF. The CDR3 DNA is TGTGCCATCAGGGACACCGGGGAGCTGTTTTTT.

This clonotype showed up many times. J is TRBJ2-5 and V is TRBV3-1; 9 bases line up with TRBD2. V shed 4 bases, J shed 3 bases, and the junction held 12 bases outside the gene matches. Germline V CDR1 and CDR2: LGHDT, YNNKEL (reference sequence). This CDR3 has 17 amino acids. CDR3 bases: TGTGCCAGCAGCCTAAAGTATGGCGGGAGGGTAGAAGAGACCCAGTACTTC. It specifies CASSLKYGGRVEETQYF.